The 18 T cell receptor beta chains listed next were all sequenced from one sample in a study of blood T cells in healthy people across ages. A second PCR of roughly 6 to 12 cycles used a sample-barcoded 5' primer and a J-beta primer mix. TCRdb reanalysed the 5' RACE reads using MiXCR and keeps one entry per CDR3 protein. Here the sample spans over 600,000 distinct CDR3 sequences, roughly 46% being singletons. Sequenced input: blood. The receptors were sampled from a man older than 75 in good health.

As regards this clonotype: Possible read error: a much larger clone is one base away. This chain uses TRBV7-2 with TRBJ2-1; no firm D call. CDR1 is SGHTA and CDR2 is FQGNSA in the germline V gene. The CDR3 has 12 residues. Between the trimmed V and J ends, which lost 1 base and 13 bases, there was a span of 11 bases. Here the CDR3 DNA reads TGTGCCAGCAGCTTAGTTCGAGAGACCCAGTTCTTC. It yields the protein CASSLVRETQFF.

This chain's CDR3 is CASSLPLTGGIPDTQYF. The CDR3 DNA follows: TGCGCCAGCAGCTTGCCTCTGACAGGGGGCATTCCAGATACGCAGTATTTT. This chain joins TRBV5-1 and TRBJ2-3, with 10 bases that match TRBD1. Trimming at V came to 1 base and at J to 4 bases, leaving 9 bases not matched to a gene. The CDR3 is made up of 17 amino acids. From germline, CDR1 is SGHRS and CDR2 YFSETQ.

The chain carries TRBV29-1 and TRBJ1-1; maybe TRBD1 (6 bases). V shed 3 bases and J shed 4 bases, with 21 bases lying between them. CDR1 is SQVTM and CDR2 is ANQGSEA in the germline V gene. The CDR3 is 16 residues long. The CDR3 bases are TGCAGCGTTGAGGCGGTAGGGAACAGGGTGGGCACTGAAGCTTTCTTT. Translating gives CSVEAVGNRVGTEAFF.

The gene calls are TRBV5-1 and TRBJ1-4; TRBD1 is a possible D gene (6 bases). Per the germline V gene, CDR1 is SGHRS and CDR2 is YFSETQ. The V and J ends lost 4 bases and 3 bases respectively, with 10 bases between them. The CDR3 spans 14 residues. CDR3 nucleotide sequence: TGCGCCAGCAGCACGGGACAAGCTAATGAAAAACTGTTTTTT. It yields the protein CASSTGQANEKLFF.

This clonotype was recorded a few times. The chain carries TRBV10-3 and TRBJ2-7; D might be TRBD2 (6 bases). The CDR3 runs 15 residues. V was trimmed by 2 bases and J by 0 bases, leaving 11 bases between them. CDR1 and CDR2 from the germline V gene are ENHRY and SYGVKD. This chain's CDR3 is CAISEGAGASYEQYF. The CDR3, as DNA: TGTGCCATCAGTGAGGGAGCGGGTGCCTCCTACGAGCAGTACTTC.

CDR3 amino acids: CASSELGAGGFNEQYF. In DNA form, the CDR3 reads TGCGCCAGCAGTGAGCTAGGTGCTGGAGGATTCAATGAGCAGTACTTC. The chain employs TRBV10-2 and TRBJ2-7; the D gene is possibly TRBD2 (5 bases). CDR3 length: 16 amino acids. Germline V lookup: CDR1 WSHSY, CDR2 SAAADI. Trimming pared 2 bases from V and 7 bases from J, leaving 21 bases between.

There are a few counts of this clonotype. This chain uses TRBV6-2 or TRBV6-3 with TRBJ2-5; TRBD1 is a possible D gene (6 bases). The V end lost 0 bases, the J end lost 5 bases, and 10 bases lay between the germline ends. The CDR3 is 14 amino acids. Looked up from germline, CDR1 is MNHEY and CDR2 is SVGEGT. This CDR3 reads CASSYSQGLETQYF. CDR3 sequence (DNA): TGTGCCAGCAGTTACTCGCAGGGGCTGGAGACCCAGTACTTC.

In its sample, this clonotype was seen many times. CDR3 in DNA: TGTGCCAGCACCCCGGTACGAGTCTCCTACAATGAGCAGTTCTTC. It codes for CASTPVRVSYNEQFF. The rearrangement joins TRBV28 to TRBJ2-1; D is unclear. Looked up from germline, CDR1 is MDHEN and CDR2 is SYDVKM. The CDR3 covers 15 residues. V shed 7 bases and J shed 0 bases, with 13 bases lying between them.

This clonotype was seen only a few times. The chain is built from TRBV7-2 and TRBJ1-1; TRBD1 agrees at 10 bases. CDR1 is SGHTA and CDR2 is FQGNSA in the germline V gene. The V segment lost 5 bases and the J segment 8 bases; nucleotides outside the gene matches: 8. The CDR3 spans 14 residues. The CDR3 DNA sequence: TGTGCCAGCAGCGGGACAGGGGCACAAGGGGAAGCTTTCTTT. Its translation is CASSGTGAQGEAFF.

The V call is TRBV20-1, the J call TRBJ2-5, with D possibly being TRBD1 (7 bases). The CDR3 spans 15 residues. Looked up from germline, CDR1 is DFQATT and CDR2 is SNEGSKA (reference sequence). The V and J ends lost 2 bases and 5 bases respectively, with 18 bases between them. The CDR3 here is CSARPGRGVTETQYF. The CDR3 DNA reads TGCAGTGCTAGACCAGGCAGGGGGGTGACGGAGACCCAGTACTTC.

The chain joins TRBV4-2 to TRBJ2-4, with 9 bases lining up with TRBD1. Germline V gives CDR1 LGHNA, CDR2 YNFKEQ. This CDR3 has 16 residues. Losses at the gene ends were 2 bases for V and 1 base for J; bases not matched to a gene: 3. The CDR3 sequence is CASSQSDRGAKNIQYF. The CDR3 nucleotides read TGTGCCAGCAGCCAATCCGACAGGGGGGCCAAAAACATTCAGTACTTC.

The gene calls are TRBV5-1 and TRBJ2-1, with 14 bases lining up with TRBD2. The CDR3 is 17 residues long. Germline CDR1 is SGHRS and CDR2 is YFSETQ. Trimming removed 4 bases from V and 8 bases from J; junction bases left unmatched: 11. CDR3 protein: CASSPRLAGGPLDEQFF. The CDR3 DNA is TGCGCCAGCAGCCCACGACTAGCGGGAGGGCCATTGGATGAGCAGTTCTTC.

V gene TRBV29-1 combines with J gene TRBJ2-7; 14 positions match TRBD2. The end of the DNA is better explained by TRBJ2-5, so the J call may be wrong. The germline V gene encodes CDR1 SQVTM and CDR2 ANQGSEA. The CDR3 runs to 14 residues. This CDR3 reads CSVAGTSGRGTQYF. CDR3 nucleotides: TGCAGCGTCGCTGGGACTAGCGGGAGAGGGACCCAGTACTTC.

As for this clonotype: A read error may be the cause here, since a much bigger clone is one base away. The V call is TRBV20-1, the J call TRBJ2-1; 7 bases fit TRBD1. Trimming at V came to 0 bases and at J to 5 bases, leaving 7 bases not matched to a gene. Germline V CDR1 and CDR2: DFQATT, SNEGSKA (reference sequence). This CDR3 region has 15 residues. The CDR3 reads CSARDGAGGNNEQFF. CDR3 coding DNA: TGCAGTGCTAGAGATGGGGCAGGGGGTAACAATGAGCAGTTCTTC.

In its sample, this clonotype was seen many times. The rearrangement joins TRBV7-2 to TRBJ2-1, with D unresolved. The CDR3 extends over 13 amino acids. The V gene lost 2 bases and the J gene lost 5 bases, with 7 bases spanning the gap. The V gene's germline CDR1 is SGHTA and CDR2 FQGNSA. As DNA, the CDR3 is TGTGCCAGCAGCTTAAGCCGGAACAATGAGCAGTTCTTC. Residues: CASSLSRNNEQFF.

This rearrangement joins TRBV4-2 to TRBJ2-5; D unclear. The V end was cut by 2 bases, the J end by 11 bases, with 18 bases between. This CDR3 has 14 residues. The germline gives CDR1 LGHNA, CDR2 YNFKEQ. CDR3 protein: CASSQIAMSYEQYF. The CDR3 DNA sequence: TGTGCCAGCAGCCAAATAGCCATGTCCTATGAGCAGTACTTC.

This chain connects TRBV6-5 to TRBJ2-3; 10 bases align to TRBD2. The CDR3 is 16 residues long. Germline CDR1 is MNHEY and CDR2 is SVGAGI. V lost 7 bases and J lost 6; bases outside the gene matches: 13. The DNA of the CDR3 is TGTGCCAGCATGATAGGACTAGCGGAGAATATGGATACGCAGTATTTT. Encoded protein: CASMIGLAENMDTQYF.

This chain links TRBV11-3 with TRBJ2-3, with 13 nucleotides matching TRBD2. This CDR3 spans 15 amino acids. In germline, CDR1 is SGHNT, CDR2 YENEEA. Trimming took 5 bases from V and 9 from J; bases not matched to a gene: 8. The CDR3 region is CASSPGLAGAGTQYF. In DNA, the CDR3 is TGTGCCAGCAGCCCTGGACTAGCGGGGGCCGGGACGCAGTATTTT.